The clone carrying this TCR beta chain turned up a few times. Its cognate antigen is unknown. TCRdb redid the calling of the 5' RACE reads with MiXCR, one entry per CDR3 protein. The data contain around 530,000 distinct CDR3 sequences, approximately 21% of them singletons. This entry belongs to a study of T-cell memory formation after mild COVID-19. Whole-study findings and limits: Contracting clones, day 15 to 85, had balanced CD4/CD8, and later expanders favored CD4+. Shrinking CD4+ clones resided mostly in CM and EM, and CD8+ ones in EMRA.

Unmatched junction bases numbered 8, after V lost 4 bases and J lost 6 bases. The CDR3 is made up of 16 amino acids. Germline CDR1 reads SGHRS; CDR2 reads YFSETQ. The receptor's source is an adult woman who had mild COVID-19 (a few samples of this study predate the infection). Cell type and time point are not known. The sequenced material came from PBMCs or a T cell subset sorted from them (not recorded which). The chain carries TRBV5-1 and TRBJ2-1, with TRBD2 matching 12 bases. CDR3 bases: TGCGCCAGCAGCGAGATAGGACTAGCGGGATTCAATGAGCAGTTCTTC. Its protein is CASSEIGLAGFNEQFF.